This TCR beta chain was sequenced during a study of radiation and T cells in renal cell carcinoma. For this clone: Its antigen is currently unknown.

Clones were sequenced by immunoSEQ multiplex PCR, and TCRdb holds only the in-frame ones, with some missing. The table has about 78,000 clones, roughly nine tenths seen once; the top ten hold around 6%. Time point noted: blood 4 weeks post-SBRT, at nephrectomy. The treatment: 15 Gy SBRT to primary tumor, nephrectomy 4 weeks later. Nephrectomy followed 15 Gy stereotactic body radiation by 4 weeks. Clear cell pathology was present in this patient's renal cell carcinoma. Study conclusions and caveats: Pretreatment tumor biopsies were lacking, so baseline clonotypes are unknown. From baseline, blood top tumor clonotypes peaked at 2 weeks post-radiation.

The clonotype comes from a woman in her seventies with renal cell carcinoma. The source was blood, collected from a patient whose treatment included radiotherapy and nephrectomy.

Here the CDR3 DNA reads TGTGCCAGCATCGCCTTCGGGGGTCAGGGGCCCCAGCATTTT. Translating it yields CASIAFGGQGPQHF. The chain links TRBV28 to TRBJ1-5; D is possibly TRBD1 (5 bases). CDR3 length equals 14 residues. Germline loops: CDR1 MDHEN, CDR2 SYDVKM. Between the trimmed V and J ends, which lost 7 bases and 9 bases, there was a span of 19 bases.